Listed below are T cell receptor beta chains from one sample, sequenced in a study of T-cell reconstitution after alpha-beta-depleted transplantation in children. TCRdb ran MiXCR on the PCR reads and lists one entry per CDR3 protein. This sample carries fewer than 1 million distinct CDR3 sequences, approximately 15% of them seen once, and the ten largest clones take 5%. Here the sequenced sample was PBMCs, mostly from graft donor cells, taken 360 days after TCRalphabeta/CD19-depleted stem cell transplant. Every receptor here comes from a male patient aged 10-17 years who had a stem cell transplant for acute lymphoblastic leukemia, so the T cells may come from the graft donor. Both conserved end residues are part of each CDR3. Fields, in order: V gene, D gene, J gene, clone size, CDR3 DNA, CDR3 protein. D genes are given only for firm matches. Not all rows give a size; the values are once, few, many and, for expanded clones, a class.

>TRBV5-1|TRBD2|TRBJ2-1|.
TGCGCCAGCAGCTCAAGAACTAGCGGGTTCGACAATGAGCAGTTCTTC
CASSSRTSGFDNEQFF
>TRBV12-3/TRBV12-4|.|TRBJ1-6|few
TGTGCCAGCAGTTTACAGGGACAATATAATTCACCCCTCCACTTT
CASSLQGQYNSPLHF
>TRBV10-2|.|TRBJ2-2|many
TGCGCCAGCAACCCCTACACCGGGGAGCTGTTTTTT
CASNPYTGELFF
>TRBV29-1|.|TRBJ2-2|.
TGCAGCGGACTCCGGGTCTTAATTAACACCGGGGAGCTGTTTTTT
CSGLRVLINTGELFF
>TRBV30|TRBD2|TRBJ2-1|once
TGTGCCTGGAATCTAGCGGGAAACAATGAGCAGTTCTTC
CAWNLAGNNEQFF
>TRBV5-5|TRBD1|TRBJ2-2|.
TGTGCCAGCAGCTTGGCCCAGGGGGCAACTGCCGGGGAGCTGTTTTTT
CASSLAQGATAGELFF
>TRBV6-5|.|TRBJ2-1|many
TGTGCCAGCAGTTACTCGAAATTCATCGACAGGGAGGAGAACAATGAGCAGTTCTTC
CASSYSKFIDREENNEQFF
>TRBV6-5|TRBD2|TRBJ2-6|.
TGTGCCAGCAGCTACTCTGGGACTAGCGGGTTTTCTGGGGCCAACGTCCTGACTTTC
CASSYSGTSGFSGANVLTF
>TRBV7-9|TRBD2|TRBJ2-5|few
TGTGCCAGCAGCTCGGTCAGGACTAGCCCCACCCAGTACTTC
CASSSVRTSPTQYF
>TRBV7-3|.|TRBJ2-3|many
TGTGCCAGCAGTTCCCAGGCAAGCACAGATACGCAGTATTTT
CASSSQASTDTQYF
>TRBV4-1|.|TRBJ2-1|.
TGCGCCAGCAGCCAAGATGGGGCTGTACAGTTCTTC
CASSQDGAVQFF
>TRBV24-1|.|TRBJ2-1|many
TGTGCCACCAGTGAAGGCGGGGTGGGGAAGGACAATGAGCAGTTCTTC
CATSEGGVGKDNEQFF
>TRBV11-2|.|TRBJ2-7|few
TGTGCCAGCAGCTTAGGTTTCAGTGACTCCTACGAGCAGTACTTC
CASSLGFSDSYEQYF
>TRBV5-5|TRBD1|TRBJ2-2|.
TGTGCCAGCAGCGACGGACAGGGGGACACCGGGGAGCTGTTTTTT
CASSDGQGDTGELFF
>TRBV11-2|TRBD2|TRBJ2-7|few
TGTGCCAGCAGCTTAGCCCTAGCGGCCCCCTACGAGCAGTACTTC
CASSLALAAPYEQYF
>TRBV28|.|TRBJ2-7|.
TGTGCCAGCAGTTTCCCCTATCAACGGGGGTCCACCTACGAGCAGTACTTC
CASSFPYQRGSTYEQYF
>TRBV12-3/TRBV12-4|TRBD2|TRBJ2-1|few
TGTGCCAGCAGTTTACCTAGCGGGAGGTCGGGGAATGAGCAGTTCTTC
CASSLPSGRSGNEQFF
>TRBV20-1|.|TRBJ2-5|.
TGCAGTGCTAGATCCGGGGCCATTGGGGAGACCCAGTACTTC
CSARSGAIGETQYF
>TRBV5-4|.|TRBJ2-1|few
TGTGCCAGCAGCTCCAGGGAATTTAGGATGGGAAGGTCCTACAATGAGCAGTTCTTC
CASSSREFRMGRSYNEQFF
>TRBV28|.|TRBJ2-7|.
TGTGCCAGCAGTCGGACTCATTACGAGCAGTACTTC
CASSRTHYEQYF
>TRBV21-1|.|TRBJ2-3|.
TGTGCCAGCAGCCTCTTGGGGACAGAGAGCACAGATACGCAGTATTTT
CASSLLGTESTDTQYF
>TRBV12-3/TRBV12-4|.|TRBJ2-5|.
TGTGCCAGCAGGCCTCGTGTTGGGAGGGGGGAGACCCAGTACTTC
CASRPRVGRGETQYF
>TRBV25-1|.|TRBJ2-7|few
TGTGCCAGCAGTGAACAGGGGTGGGACGAGCAGTACTTC
CASSEQGWDEQYF
>TRBV24-1|TRBD1|TRBJ1-5|few
TGTGCCACAGGAGCAGGGGGCTGGAATCAGCCCCAGCATTTT
CATGAGGWNQPQHF
>TRBV12-3/TRBV12-4|TRBD1|TRBJ2-7|.
TGTGCCAGCAGCCGAGGACAGGGGGGGATCTACGAGCAGTACTTC
CASSRGQGGIYEQYF
>TRBV12-3/TRBV12-4|.|TRBJ1-1|few
TGTGCCAGCAGTTTAGGGTTGAGCATGAACACTGAAGCTTTCTTT
CASSLGLSMNTEAFF
>TRBV27|TRBD2|TRBJ2-5|few
TGTGCCAGCAGTCCGGGCCTCCTAGCGGCCCTAAACCAAGAGACCCAGTACTTC
CASSPGLLAALNQETQYF
>TRBV14|TRBD2|TRBJ2-1|few
TGTGCCAGCAGCCAACATATTCCCCGGGCTAGCGGGGGTTACAATGAGCAGTTCTTC
CASSQHIPRASGGYNEQFF
>TRBV15|TRBD2|TRBJ2-7|.
TGTGCCACCAGCAGAGAAGGACCCGGGCTAGCGGGTTTGTACGAGCAGTACTTC
CATSREGPGLAGLYEQYF
>TRBV15|.|TRBJ2-5|many
TGTGCCACCAGCAGAGGGTTATATAGCAGAGACCAAGAGACCCAGTACTTC
CATSRGLYSRDQETQYF
>TRBV12-3/TRBV12-4|TRBD2|TRBJ2-1|.
TGTGCCAGCAAGCAATGGCTAGCGGGAGTATGGGGCCTGTACAATGAGCAGTTCTTC
CASKQWLAGVWGLYNEQFF
>TRBV7-9|TRBD1|TRBJ1-1|.
TGTGCCAGCAGCTTAACAGGACAGGGTGCTTTCTTT
CASSLTGQGAFF
>TRBV27|TRBD2|TRBJ2-7|many
TGTGCCAGCAGTTTATGGGGAGGGACCTACGAGCAGTACTTC
CASSLWGGTYEQYF
>TRBV7-9|.|TRBJ2-6|few
TGTGCCAGCAGCTGGGCAGTCCTCCTATCTGGGGCCAACGTCCTGACTTTC
CASSWAVLLSGANVLTF
>TRBV9|.|TRBJ2-2|few
TGTGCCAGCAGCGAGGACGCCGGGGAGCTGTTTTTT
CASSEDAGELFF
>TRBV18|.|TRBJ2-7|few
TGTGCCAGCTCACCAGCAGCCTACGAGCAGTACTTC
CASSPAAYEQYF
>TRBV5-1|.|TRBJ1-1|.
TGCGCCAGCAGCTCCCCGGATCGGTGGCAGACCACTGAAGCTTTCTTT
CASSSPDRWQTTEAFF
>TRBV29-1|.|TRBJ2-5|few
TGCAGCGTTGACCAGGCCCAGTACTTC
CSVDQAQYF
>TRBV4-2|TRBD2|TRBJ2-7|.
TGTGCCAGCAGCCCGACGGGACTAGCGGACTACGAGCAGTACTTC
CASSPTGLADYEQYF
>TRBV7-8|.|TRBJ1-5|few
TGTGCCAGCAGCTTAGGGGACGGACGCAATCAGCCCCAGCATTTT
CASSLGDGRNQPQHF
>TRBV10-3|.|TRBJ2-7|.
TGTGCCATCAGTGCGACTAGTATCGGCGAGCAGTACTTC
CAISATSIGEQYF
>TRBV7-7|TRBD2|TRBJ2-1|.
TGTGCCAGCCAGCCAGCTGGACTAGCGGGAGACGGGCCGTTAGGGGAGCAGTTCTTC
CASQPAGLAGDGPLGEQFF
>TRBV30|TRBD1|TRBJ1-2|.
TGTGCCTGGAGTGTACAAGGGACAGCCTATGGCTACACCTTC
CAWSVQGTAYGYTF
>TRBV9|.|TRBJ2-1|.
TGTGCCAGCAGCGTAGAACTAACTTCCTACAATGAGCAGTTCTTC
CASSVELTSYNEQFF
>TRBV20-1|.|TRBJ2-7|.
TGCAGTGCCATCAGGACTGTCTACGAGCAGTACTTC
CSAIRTVYEQYF
>TRBV7-9|.|TRBJ2-7|few
TGTGCCGAGCAGGGAGACTCCTACGAGCAGTACTTC
CAEQGDSYEQYF
>TRBV20-1|.|TRBJ1-2|.
TGCAGTGCTGTGGGGACGGTAATATTTGGCTACACCTTC
CSAVGTVIFGYTF
>TRBV5-4|TRBD2|TRBJ2-7|few
TGTGCCAGCAGCTTGGCGACTAGCGGGCGCTACGAGCAGTACTTC
CASSLATSGRYEQYF
>TRBV20-1|.|TRBJ2-7|few
TGCAGTGCTAGAGCTTTCAACAGGGCAACGAAGGACGAGCAGTACTTC
CSARAFNRATKDEQYF
>TRBV3-1|TRBD2|TRBJ2-7|.
TGTGCCAGCAGCCAAGTAGCGGGAGGGCCTTTGCAGTACTTC
CASSQVAGGPLQYF
>TRBV4-1|.|TRBJ2-2|.
TGCGCCAGCAGCCACTCCGAAGGGGGGTGGGAGCTGTTTTTT
CASSHSEGGWELFF
>TRBV7-6|TRBD1|TRBJ2-7|.
TGTGCCAGCAGCCTAGCCTGGACAGGGTCCTCCTACGAGCAGTACTTC
CASSLAWTGSSYEQYF